The clone carrying this T cell receptor beta chain has at least ten counts. The time point here: newly diagnosed GD, antithyroid drugs for less than 3 months. PBMC RNA served as the TCR library source. This record belongs to a study of regulatory T cells in long-lasting Graves disease. Building the TCR beta libraries relied on iRepertoire HTBI primers, and CDR3 regions underwent Arm-PCR. Original processing notes: Around 59 TRBV and 11 to 15 TRBJ segments were identified across samples. TCRdb re-called the multiplex PCR reads with MiXCR, one entry per CDR3 protein. TCRdb, not the original authors, processed these V and J calls. The sample holds roughly 500,000 distinct CDR3 sequences; approximately 13% are singletons and the top ten take about 9.1%. These same records also appear under a second study, on T cells in Graves' hyperthyroidism and ophthalmopathy. That report adds: The TCR CDR3 was amplified in a first-round RT-PCR using the HTBI primer set.

This receptor was identified in a man aged 25-40 years with Graves disease. The sample in question was peripheral blood mononuclear cells (PBMCs), obtained at new diagnosis, from a patient treated with antithyroid drugs.

The CDR3 reads CASSLLGAGPYEQYF. In DNA form, the CDR3 reads TGCGCCAGCAGCTTGCTGGGAGCGGGGCCCTACGAGCAGTACTTC. J is TRBJ2-7 and V is TRBV5-1, with 7 bases lining up with TRBD2. J lost 2 bases, V lost 1 base, and 6 bases had no gene match. The CDR3 extends over 15 amino acids. Germline CDR1 and CDR2: SGHRS and YFSETQ.